This T cell receptor (beta chain) was captured in a study of T-cell reconstitution after alpha-beta-depleted transplantation in children. Study-wide findings and caveats: The origin of alpha-beta T cells about two months after transplant was reportedly several hundred expanded graft clones. Among T cells one year after transplant, newly produced cells accounted for most counts and diversity. From surviving recipient T cells and thymic progenitors came the high day-60 TCRbeta diversity observed in some patients.

The length of the CDR3 is 15 residues. CDR1 and CDR2 from the germline V gene are ENHRY and SYGVKD. Unique molecular identifiers were used to barcode this TCRbeta library. TCRdb ran MiXCR on the PCR reads and lists one entry per CDR3 protein. The sample lists over 150,000 distinct CDR3 sequences, under 8.5% occurring once. As concerns this clonotype: What it binds is unknown. A much larger clone sits a single nucleotide away, making a read error possible.

This receptor was taken from a boy aged 2 to 10 with acute lymphoblastic leukemia, due to receive a stem cell transplant. The source material was PBMCs, sampled before TCRalphabeta/CD19-depleted stem cell transplant. The V call is TRBV10-3, the J call TRBJ2-3; tentative D call: TRBD2 (5 bases). The CDR3 DNA reads TGTGCCGTCAGTGCGAAACTAGAGGGTCCAGATACGCAGTATTTT. Translated: CAVSAKLEGPDTQYF.